This T cell receptor beta chain comes out of a study of T cell responses to AZD1222 COVID-19 vaccine. Details on this clone: Its antigen remains unidentified.

In germline, CDR1 is SQVTM, CDR2 ANQGSEA. The CDR3 is made up of 12 amino acids. V lost 4 bases to trimming and J lost 4 bases, with 10 bases between them. Study-level findings and limits: Repertoire collection took place solely once the T cell response had peaked. Clonal diversity may have been underestimated in mostly white British donors. Two AZD1222 administrations were followed by greater Spike-specific TCR breadth and depth.

The table came from immunoSEQ multiplex PCR; TCRdb's copy has only in-frame clones and leaves some out. The sample has 150,000 to 200,000 clones, around nine tenths seen once. The V and J genes are TRBV29-1 and TRBJ1-2; D gene unclear. The sequence was obtained from an adult in good health. Source: peripheral blood, taken on day 0 of AZD1222 vaccination. In DNA form, the CDR3 reads TGCAGCGTTGTTCCGCATAGCTATGGCTACACCTTC. Translation gives CSVVPHSYGYTF.